The 3 T cell receptor beta chains listed next were all sequenced from one sample in a study of blood T cell repertoires in COVID-19 (dated by TCRdb to about 2020). Receptor libraries were prepared by the immunoSEQ multiplex PCR assay. As stored in TCRdb, this immuneACCESS dataset retains in-frame rearrangements with V and J assigned. A fraction of the clones does not appear; measured against another copy, unresolved V genes explain less than half of the discrepancy, and the remainder lacks a known reason. The sample has about 360,000 clones on record, 75% to 90% of them singletons. Around 7.5% of the sample belongs to the ten largest clones. The material sequenced was peripheral blood. These receptor sequences come from a woman between 55 and 75 years old with COVID-19, enrolled during active disease.

A single count supports this clone. The chain joins TRBV27 to TRBJ2-7; 9 nucleotides align to TRBD1. V trimming: 4 bases; J trimming: 4 bases; junction bases outside the gene matches: 5. The CDR3 has 14 residues. Germline assignment: CDR1 MNHEY and CDR2 SMNVEV (reference sequence). CDR3 bases: TGTGCCAGCAGTTCCGACAGGGGGGGATACGAGCAGTACTTC. Translation: CASSSDRGGYEQYF.

The chain uses TRBV6-5 and TRBJ2-2; the D gene is possibly TRBD2 (6 bases). The germline V and J ends were trimmed by 4 bases and 2 bases, with 11 bases remaining between them. CDR3 length: 15 amino acids. Per germline, CDR1 MNHEY and CDR2 SVGAGI. The CDR3 region is CASSSGLFNTGELFF. CDR3 nucleotide sequence: TGTGCCAGCAGTTCGGGACTCTTTAACACCGGGGAGCTGTTTTTT.

The J gene is TRBJ1-3, the V gene TRBV4-1; D possibly corresponds to TRBD1 (5 bases). This CDR3 spans 16 amino acids. From germline, CDR1 is MGHRA and CDR2 YSYEKL. V was pared by 1 base and J by 4 bases, with 14 bases between. DNA of the CDR3: TGCGCCAGCAGCCAAGTTCGGAGGGGCGCCGGAAACACCATATATTTT. Protein product: CASSQVRRGAGNTIYF.